Below are 14 T cell receptor beta chains sequenced from a single sample in a study of T cells in Graves' hyperthyroidism and ophthalmopathy. RNA transcripts yielded amplified TCR beta CDR3 regions. The primer set for the first-round RT-PCR of the TCR CDR3 was HTBI. TCRdb re-called the multiplex PCR reads through MiXCR, storing one row per CDR3 protein. The sample lists 490,000 or so distinct CDR3 sequences; 22% were seen once. Material: blood. These receptors all come from a woman between 70 and 85 years old with Graves' ophthalmopathy.

This clonotype was picked up many times. J is TRBJ2-3 and V is TRBV6-6, with D perhaps matching TRBD2 (5 bases). Trimming took 2 bases from V and 0 from J, leaving 9 bases between them. This CDR3 is 15 amino acids long. Germline CDR1 reads MNHNY; CDR2 reads SVGAGI (reference sequence). The CDR3 reads CASSYGLASTDTQYF. Here the CDR3 DNA reads TGTGCCAGCAGTTACGGCCTAGCCAGCACAGATACGCAGTATTTT.

This clonotype was counted at least ten times. The V and J genes are TRBV27 and TRBJ1-1, with 12 positions matching TRBD1. Germline V lookup: CDR1 MNHEY, CDR2 SMNVEV (reference sequence). After removal of 0 bases from V and 1 base from J, the junction contained 6 bases not matched to a gene. CDR3 length equals 18 residues. The CDR3: CASSLSGQGALPNTEAFF. In nucleotides, the CDR3 is TGTGCCAGCAGTTTATCGGGACAGGGGGCACTCCCGAACACTGAAGCTTTCTTT.

The chain couples TRBV3-1 to TRBJ2-1; TRBD2 agrees at 10 bases. CDR1 is LGHDT and CDR2 is YNNKEL in the germline V gene (reference sequence). The CDR3 totals 16 residues. The ends lost 0 bases at V and 6 bases at J; junction bases unmatched: 5. The chain's CDR3 is CASSQDPGLAVNEQFF. The CDR3 coding sequence is TGTGCCAGCAGCCAAGATCCCGGACTAGCGGTCAATGAGCAGTTCTTC.

The chain carries TRBV4-3 and TRBJ2-3; TRBD2 matches at 9 bases. V lost 4 bases and J lost 6; bases outside the gene matches: 8. Germline V gives CDR1 LGHNA, CDR2 YSLEER. The CDR3 runs to 15 residues. The CDR3 DNA is TGCGCCAGCAGCCCAATAGCGGGAGAAGGGGATACGCAGTATTTT. Translation: CASSPIAGEGDTQYF.

Many counts were recorded for this clonotype. The gene calls are TRBV28 and TRBJ2-7, with unresolved D. The germline V gene encodes CDR1 MDHEN and CDR2 SYDVKM. The V and J ends lost 1 base and 4 bases respectively, with 5 bases between them. The CDR3 has 12 amino acids. CDR3 sequence: CASSLLKYEQYF. The CDR3 DNA is TGTGCCAGCAGTTTATTGAAGTACGAGCAGTACTTC.

V and J are TRBV3-1 and TRBJ1-5; D might be TRBD1 (5 bases). This CDR3 has 16 residues. CDR1 and CDR2 (germline): LGHDT, YNNKEL (reference sequence). The V end was cut by 3 bases, the J end by 6 bases, with 18 bases between. CDR3 bases: TGTGCCAGCAGCCAGGGGCTCCTGTGGGAACCTCAGCCCCAGCATTTT. Translation gives CASSQGLLWEPQPQHF.

Comment on this clonotype: This may be a read error, as it is one base from a much larger clone. The V call is TRBV7-9, the J call TRBJ2-5; D uncertain. V was shortened by 0 bases and J by 1 base, with 9 bases between the two germline ends. The CDR3 consists of 15 residues. Germline CDR1 and CDR2: SEHNR and FQNEAQ (reference sequence). The CDR3 DNA reads as TGTGCCAGCAGCTTAGCGGCGTCCCTCCAAGAGACCCAGTACTTC. Translated, it gives CASSLAASLQETQYF.

V usage is TRBV18 and J usage is TRBJ2-1; tentatively, D is TRBD2 (5 bases). CDR3 length: 16 amino acids. V gave up 2 bases and J gave up 9 bases, with 20 bases separating them. Germline CDR1 reads KGHSH; CDR2 reads LQKENI. Written as DNA, the CDR3 is TGTGCCAGCTCACCATCCTGGACTCCCCCACGGGGTGAGCAGTTCTTC. The encoded protein is CASSPSWTPPRGEQFF.

The chain is built from TRBV30 and TRBJ2-6; no firm D call. Germline lookup yields CDR1 GTSNPN and CDR2 SVGIG (reference sequence). The CDR3 consists of 17 residues. V lost 4 bases, J lost 0 bases, and 16 bases lay in between. CDR3 amino acids: CAWISRFTRSGANVLTF. CDR3 DNA sequence: TGTGCCTGGATATCCAGGTTTACCCGCTCTGGGGCCAACGTCCTGACTTTC.

This clonotype was seen a handful of times. V gene TRBV7-2 combines with J gene TRBJ2-3; D gene uncertain. Germline V gene sequence: CDR1 SGHTA, CDR2 FQGNSA. V was clipped by 4 bases and J by 3 bases, with 11 bases between them. This CDR3 spans 14 amino acids. As DNA, the CDR3 is TGTGCCAGCAGCTCTCAAGTTGAAACAGATACGCAGTATTTT. This encodes CASSSQVETDTQYF.

This clonotype appeared a few times. The chain carries TRBV5-6 and TRBJ2-1; D is perhaps TRBD2 (5 bases). The CDR3 spans 15 residues. Germline V gene lookup returns CDR1 SGHDT and CDR2 YYEEEE. V was pared by 2 bases and J by 6 bases, with 15 bases between. Here the CDR3 reads CASSFSIGRANEQFF. Written as DNA, the CDR3 is TGTGCCAGCAGCTTTTCGATCGGGCGGGCCAATGAGCAGTTCTTC.

This clonotype was seen only a few times. This chain joins TRBV3-1 and TRBJ2-5; D perhaps matches TRBD1 (5 bases). CDR3 length equals 13 residues. Trimming left V 6 bases short and J 2 bases short, with 10 bases between. CDR1 and CDR2 (germline): LGHDT, YNNKEL (reference sequence). As DNA, the CDR3 is TGTGCCAGCAGAGACAGTTATCAAGAGACCCAGTACTTC. Protein: CASRDSYQETQYF.

This clonotype was counted ten times or more. The CDR3 region is CAWNPGTTGPTEAFF. CDR3 DNA sequence: TGTGCCTGGAACCCCGGGACAACTGGACCCACTGAAGCTTTCTTT. The V and J genes are TRBV30 and TRBJ1-1, with a tentative D call TRBD1 (6 bases). Germline values: CDR1 GTSNPN, CDR2 SVGIG (reference sequence). The CDR3 contains 15 residues. V was clipped by 4 bases and J by 4 bases, with 19 bases between them.

This clonotype was counted many times. The chain couples TRBV30 to TRBJ2-3, with 8 bases identical to TRBD2. Germline V lookup: CDR1 GTSNPN, CDR2 SVGIG (reference sequence). After removal of 0 bases from V and 4 bases from J, the junction contained 3 bases not matched to a gene. This CDR3 has 14 amino acids. The CDR3 here is CAWSVREGADTQYF. For the CDR3, the DNA is TGTGCCTGGAGTGTACGGGAGGGAGCAGATACGCAGTATTTT. The complete variable domain, with remaining parts taken from reference TRBV30 and TRBJ2-3, reads SQTIHQWPATLVQPVGSPLSLECTVEGTSNPNLYWYRQAAGRGLQLLFYSVGIGQISSEVPQNLSASRPQDRQFILSSKKLLLSDSGFYLCAWSVREGADTQYFGPGTRLTVL.